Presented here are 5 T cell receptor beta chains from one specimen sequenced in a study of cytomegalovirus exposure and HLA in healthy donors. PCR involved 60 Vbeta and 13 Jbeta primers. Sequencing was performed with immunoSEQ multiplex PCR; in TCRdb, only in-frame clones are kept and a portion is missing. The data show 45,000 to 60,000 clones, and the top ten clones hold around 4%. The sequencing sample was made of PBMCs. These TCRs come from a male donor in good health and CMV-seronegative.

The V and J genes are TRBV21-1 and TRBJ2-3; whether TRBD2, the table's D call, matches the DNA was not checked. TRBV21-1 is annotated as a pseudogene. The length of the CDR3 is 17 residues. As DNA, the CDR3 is TGTGCCAGCAGCAAATATGGAGGGATCTCAAACACAGATACGCAGTATTTT. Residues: CASSKYGGISNTDTQYF.

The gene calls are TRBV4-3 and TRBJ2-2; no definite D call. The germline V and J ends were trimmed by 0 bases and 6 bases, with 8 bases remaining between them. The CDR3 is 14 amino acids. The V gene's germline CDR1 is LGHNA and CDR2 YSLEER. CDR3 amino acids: CASSQEEVAGELFF. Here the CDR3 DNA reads TGCGCCAGCAGCCAAGAAGAGGTCGCCGGGGAGCTGTTTTTT.

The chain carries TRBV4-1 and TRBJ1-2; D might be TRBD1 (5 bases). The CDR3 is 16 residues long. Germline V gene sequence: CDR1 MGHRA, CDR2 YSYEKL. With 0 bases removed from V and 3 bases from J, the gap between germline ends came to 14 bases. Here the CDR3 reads CASSQELGRGYYGYTF. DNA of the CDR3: TGCGCCAGCAGCCAAGAGCTCGGTCGGGGGTACTATGGCTACACCTTC.

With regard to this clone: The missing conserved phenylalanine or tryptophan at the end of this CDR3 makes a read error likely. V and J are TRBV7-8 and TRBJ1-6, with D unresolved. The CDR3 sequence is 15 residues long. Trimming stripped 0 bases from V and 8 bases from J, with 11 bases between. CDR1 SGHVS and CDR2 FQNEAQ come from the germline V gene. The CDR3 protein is CASSLAPQSYSPLHL. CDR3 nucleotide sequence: TGTGCCAGCAGCTTAGCGCCCCAGTCTTATTCACCCCTCCACCTT.

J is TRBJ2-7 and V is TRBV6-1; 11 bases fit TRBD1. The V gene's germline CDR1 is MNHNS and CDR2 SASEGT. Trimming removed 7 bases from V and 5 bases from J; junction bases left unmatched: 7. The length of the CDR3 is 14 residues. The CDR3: CASKRPGQGDEQYF. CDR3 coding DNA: TGTGCCAGCAAACGTCCGGGACAGGGGGACGAGCAGTACTTC.